The clone carrying this T cell receptor beta chain has more than one count but fewer than ten. The CDR3 is made up of 15 amino acids. Per germline, CDR1 SEHNR and CDR2 FQNEAQ (reference sequence). V dropped 0 bases and J dropped 1 base, with 9 bases sitting between them. Reverse transcribing all isolated RNA meant expressed TCRB transcripts were sequenced. The repertoire was sequenced with immunoSEQ multiplex PCR; TCRdb's copy has only in-frame clones and lacks some. Among about 160,000 clones listed, 9% to 10% were seen once. Blood was drawn once from each donor into heparinised tubes. The draws averaged around 110 mL. The data originate from a study of beta chain features in type 1 diabetes.

This clonotype was sampled from a woman between 18 and 29 years old in good health. The rearrangement joins TRBV7-9 to TRBJ1-1; possible D gene TRBD1, 5 bases. The source material was central memory CD4+ T cells from blood. CDR3 sequence reads: CASSLAFGGNTEAFF. CDR3 bases: TGTGCCAGCAGCTTAGCGTTCGGGGGGAACACTGAAGCTTTCTTT.